This T cell receptor beta chain was observed in a study of T cell repertoires in cytomegalovirus infection (dated by TCRdb to the late 2010s). Describing the broader study: Peptide stimulations targeted recently identified HLA-C-restricted CMV epitopes, whose presentation resists viral immunomodulation, together with well-studied HLA-B-restricted epitopes. The HLA type of each donor mattered for the analysis, because public TCR beta signatures pointed to carriage of CMV infection along with the matching HLA type. Results and caveats for the whole study, not just this receptor: In the ex vivo response, HLA-C-restricted CMV-specific TCR beta clonotypes were dominant, and in two of eight donors the single most frequent clonotype came from this HLA-C-restricted group. Carriers of CMV infection plus the relevant HLA type were discriminated by the cumulative frequency of public TCR beta family members in the study cohort and in an independent roughly 340-donor cohort.

The instrument given in TCRdb is Illumina HiSeq 1500. TCRdb passed the public sequencing reads through fastp at Q25 and MiXCR, retaining productive beta sequences. Every entry covers one CDR3 protein and lists the most common genes and DNA from its rows. The sample table shows approximately 770,000 distinct CDR3 sequences, and 25% to 30% are seen once. Together, the top ten hold 10% to 15% of the sample. The sample's treatment or condition, from its label and the paper: in vitro stimulation with specific CMV peptide epitopes to enrich CMV-specific T cells. In regard to this clonotype: What this receptor recognizes is not known. Base qualities are not at hand, and no much larger clone is one base apart.

V is pruned by 0 bases and J by 5 bases, leaving 4 bases of the junction without a gene match. From the cysteine through the phenylalanine, the CDR3 covers 15 amino acids. Only CDR3 DNA remains: 45 bases, in frame from the first base. Based on the germline V gene, the CDR1 and CDR2 sequences are LGHNA and YNFKEQ. The rearranged chain carries TRBV4-2 and TRBJ2-7; the junction holds 10 bases that match TRBD2. This clonotype was obtained from a human donor in good health (CMV status not recorded). Some clones in this sample may be carry-over from other donors' samples. The material sequenced was cultured CD8+ T cells from PBMCs, taken from culture after CMV antigen stimulation. The CDR3 corresponds to CASSQDSGGVDEQYF. At the DNA level, the sequence is TGTGCCAGCAGCCAAGACAGCGGGGGGGTGGACGAGCAGTACTTC.